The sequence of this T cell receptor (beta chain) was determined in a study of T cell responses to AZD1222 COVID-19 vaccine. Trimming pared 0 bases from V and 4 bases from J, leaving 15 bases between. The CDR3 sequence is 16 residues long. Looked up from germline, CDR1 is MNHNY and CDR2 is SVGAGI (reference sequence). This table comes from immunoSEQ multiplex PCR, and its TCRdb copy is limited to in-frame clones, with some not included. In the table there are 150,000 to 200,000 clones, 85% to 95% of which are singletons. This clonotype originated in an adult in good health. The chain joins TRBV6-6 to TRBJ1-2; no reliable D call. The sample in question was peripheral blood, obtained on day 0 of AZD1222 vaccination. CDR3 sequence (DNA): TGTGCCAGCAGTTACTCGCTGATAACTCGGGGCTATGGCTACACCTTC. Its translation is CASSYSLITRGYGYTF.